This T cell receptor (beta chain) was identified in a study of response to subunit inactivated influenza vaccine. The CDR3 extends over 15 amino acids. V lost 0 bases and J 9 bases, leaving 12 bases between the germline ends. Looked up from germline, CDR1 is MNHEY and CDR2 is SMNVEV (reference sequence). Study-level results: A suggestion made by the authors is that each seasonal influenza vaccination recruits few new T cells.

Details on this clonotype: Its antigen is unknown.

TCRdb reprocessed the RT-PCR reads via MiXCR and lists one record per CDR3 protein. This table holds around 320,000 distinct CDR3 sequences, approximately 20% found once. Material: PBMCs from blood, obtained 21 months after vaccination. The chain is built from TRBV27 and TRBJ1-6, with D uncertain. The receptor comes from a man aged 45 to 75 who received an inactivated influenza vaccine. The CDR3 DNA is TGTGCCAGCAGTTTATCGTTCCAACGGGGTTCACCCCTCCACTTT. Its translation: CASSLSFQRGSPLHF.